The sequence of this TCR beta chain was determined in a study of cytomegalovirus exposure and HLA in healthy donors. There are 15 residues in the CDR3. Germline CDR1 and CDR2: SGHRS and YFSETQ. The J segment lost 0 bases and the V segment lost 4 bases, leaving 3 bases of the junction unmatched. PCR used 60 Vbeta primers and 13 Jbeta primers. Original analysis: An analysis performed later counted roughly 80 million unique TCR beta chains (roughly 11 million of them shared). Here immunoSEQ multiplex PCR was the method, and the copy in TCRdb shows in-frame clones only, minus some. The V and J calls and clone size were taken over from that table, and D and trimming were inferred from the DNA. Of about 89,000 clones in the sample, 65% to 80% are singletons; the top ten hold 2.5% to 3%.

The V gene is TRBV5-1, the J gene TRBJ1-3; 8 nucleotides line up with TRBD1. This clonotype originated in a man younger than 40 in good health and CMV-seronegative. Sequencing was done on a sample of PBMCs. The CDR3 DNA follows: TGCGCCAGCAGCCCAACAGGGGGCTCTGGAAACACCATATATTTT. Protein: CASSPTGGSGNTIYF.